Each of the 10 T cell receptor beta chains below was sequenced from the same sample in a study of T-cell memory formation after mild COVID-19. TCRdb called the 5' RACE reads again in MiXCR, with one record for every CDR3 protein. The table includes 150,000 to 200,000 distinct CDR3 sequences, approximately 15% detected once. Input material: PBMCs or a T cell subset sorted from them (not recorded which). The receptors derive from an adult woman who had mild COVID-19 (a few samples of this study predate the infection). Cell type and time point are not known.

This clonotype showed up just a few times. This chain connects TRBV29-1 to TRBJ2-2; D is perhaps TRBD1 (5 bases). The V and J ends lost 6 bases and 6 bases respectively, with 8 bases between them. The CDR3 covers 11 residues. In germline, CDR1 is SQVTM, CDR2 ANQGSEA. DNA of the CDR3: TGCAGCGTCCAGGGCCCCGGGGAGCTGTTTTTT. It is translated as CSVQGPGELFF.

This clonotype was found a few times. J is TRBJ2-7 and V is TRBV11-3; the D call may be TRBD1 or TRBD2 (5 bases each). The CDR3 runs to 14 residues. CDR1 is SGHNT and CDR2 is YENEEA in the germline V gene. V was cut by 5 bases and J by 2 bases, with 13 bases left in between. The CDR3 region has the DNA TGTGCCAGCAGCAACCGGGGCAGTACCTACGAGCAGTACTTC. Translation gives CASSNRGSTYEQYF.

In its sample, this clonotype was seen many times. The chain joins TRBV5-1 to TRBJ2-1; perhaps TRBD1 as D (6 bases). CDR1 is SGHRS, CDR2 YFSETQ, per germline. V lost 0 bases and J 2 bases, leaving 6 bases between the germline ends. CDR3 length: 14 residues. CDR3 region: CASSLAGAYNEQFF. CDR3 bases: TGCGCCAGCAGCTTGGCAGGGGCCTACAATGAGCAGTTCTTC.

This clonotype was seen many times. This sequence joins TRBV4-3 and TRBJ2-1; 12 bases are shared with TRBD2. V lost 0 bases, J lost 7 bases, and 4 bases stayed unmatched. This CDR3 spans 16 amino acids. CDR1 LGHNA and CDR2 YSLEER come from the germline V gene. CDR3: CASSQEASGRGNEQFF. Here the CDR3 DNA reads TGCGCCAGCAGCCAAGAGGCTAGCGGGAGGGGGAATGAGCAGTTCTTC.

This clonotype has more than one count but fewer than ten. The chain recombines TRBV30 with TRBJ1-2, with D tentatively TRBD1 (6 bases). The CDR3 consists of 13 residues. Germline V CDR1 and CDR2: GTSNPN, SVGIG (reference sequence). With 0 bases removed from V and 7 bases from J, the gap between germline ends came to 12 bases. Written as DNA, the CDR3 is TGTGCCTGGAGTGTTCCGGGACACGCTGGCTACACCTTC. It specifies CAWSVPGHAGYTF.

The chain combines TRBV7-3 with TRBJ2-3, with D possibly matching TRBD1 (5 bases). The germline V gene encodes CDR1 SGHTA and CDR2 FQGTGA. V lost 4 bases to trimming and J lost 4 bases, with 21 bases between them. The CDR3 extends over 17 amino acids. CDR3: CASSSQGPRRIADTQYF. In DNA form, the CDR3 reads TGTGCCAGCAGCTCCCAGGGCCCCAGAAGGATTGCAGATACGCAGTATTTT.

Here the CDR3 DNA reads TGTGCCTCAAGCGGACAGGGGCGGGCAGAAAAACTGTTTTTT. It specifies CASSGQGRAEKLFF. The chain combines TRBV7-9 with TRBJ1-4; 9 positions agree with TRBD1. Germline values: CDR1 SEHNR, CDR2 FQNEAQ (reference sequence). Trimming removed 11 bases from V and 8 bases from J; junction bases left unmatched: 12. This CDR3 is 14 amino acids long.

The V gene is TRBV5-1, the J gene TRBJ2-7; TRBD1 matches at 7 bases. V lost 0 bases and J lost 3; bases outside the gene matches: 6. Germline V lookup: CDR1 SGHRS, CDR2 YFSETQ. The CDR3 extends over 15 amino acids. CDR3 region: CASSLEGASYYEQYF. DNA of the CDR3: TGCGCCAGCAGCTTGGAGGGGGCTTCGTACTACGAGCAGTACTTC.

CDR3 DNA: TGCAGCGATGGAGGGGCCCCGGGTTATGGCTACACCTTC. Its translation: CSDGGAPGYGYTF. This rearrangement joins TRBV29-1 to TRBJ1-2; perhaps TRBD1 as D (5 bases). Between the trimmed V and J ends, which lost 7 bases and 5 bases, there was a span of 17 bases. The CDR3 is 13 amino acids. Germline assignment: CDR1 SQVTM and CDR2 ANQGSEA.

This clonotype was detected a few times. The chain couples TRBV7-2 to TRBJ2-7; unclear D gene. Between the trimmed V and J ends, which lost 3 bases and 2 bases, there was a span of 17 bases. The CDR3 runs 16 residues. Germline V CDR1 and CDR2: SGHTA, FQGNSA. The CDR3 region has the DNA TGTGCCAGCAGCTTGCGCGTAGGCAGCCTGGCCTACGAGCAGTACTTC. It encodes CASSLRVGSLAYEQYF.